The 31 T cell receptor beta chains presented below share a single source sample, sequenced in a study of CD8 T cells in ankylosing spondylitis. MiXCR, applied by TCRdb to the 5' RACE reads, yields one record per CDR3 protein. In the table there are roughly 470,000 distinct CDR3 sequences, 25% to 30% of which are singletons. Study-wide points: Made up of eight highly homologous variants, a TCR beta motif appeared characteristic of ankylosing spondylitis blood.

These receptors are not linked to any known antigen. Sequenced material: blood, either unsorted or a sorted T cell fraction (not recorded which). The receptors were gathered from a male donor with ankylosing spondylitis.

CDR3 sequence (DNA): TGTGCCAGCATGGCCCCGGACGGATCAAATTCACCCCTCCACTTT. Its protein is CASMAPDGSNSPLHF. The V call is TRBV12-3 or TRBV12-4, the J call TRBJ1-6; no firm D call. The CDR3 totals 15 residues. The V and J ends lost 7 bases and 7 bases respectively, with 17 bases between them.

This clonotype turned up a few times. The chain has TRBV6-4 and TRBJ2-1, with D unresolved. The germline V gene encodes CDR1 MRHNA and CDR2 SNTAGT. The CDR3 runs 15 residues. Trimming took off 3 bases at V and 5 bases at J, with 14 bases between the two ends. The CDR3 loop is CASSELAVSNNEQFF. The CDR3 nucleotides read TGTGCCAGCAGTGAATTGGCGGTATCTAACAATGAGCAGTTCTTC.

The chain couples TRBV7-9 to TRBJ2-1; the match to TRBD2 covers 7 bases. Germline V gene lookup returns CDR1 SEHNR and CDR2 FQNEAQ (reference sequence). The CDR3 has 16 residues. The J segment lost 3 bases and the V segment lost 1 base, leaving 6 bases of the junction unmatched. CDR3 coding DNA: TGTGCCAGCAGCTTAGTCGGCGGGAGTCGCTACAATGAGCAGTTCTTC. Protein sequence: CASSLVGGSRYNEQFF.

This chain uses TRBV11-3 with TRBJ2-5, with 11 bases that match TRBD1. Germline assignment: CDR1 SGHNT and CDR2 YENEEA. V shed 5 bases and J 4 bases; nucleotides not matched to a gene: 6. This CDR3 contains 15 residues. The DNA of the CDR3 is TGTGCCAGCAGCCCCGGACAGGGGGCTAGAGAGACCCAGTACTTC. It specifies CASSPGQGARETQYF.

The sample holds a few counts of this clonotype. V gene TRBV14 combines with J gene TRBJ1-2, with D possibly TRBD1 on 5 matching bases. Trimming took off 5 bases at V and 4 bases at J, with 20 bases between the two ends. The CDR3 runs to 16 residues. The V gene's germline CDR1 is SGHDN and CDR2 FVKESK. CDR3 residues: CASSKMGGATIYGYTF. In DNA, the CDR3 is TGTGCCAGCAGCAAAATGGGAGGGGCGACCATCTATGGCTACACCTTC.

This chain links TRBV5-1 with TRBJ2-3; D is ambiguous. Trimming shortened V by 0 bases and J by 0 bases, and 11 bases separated the two germline ends. CDR1 and CDR2 from the germline V gene are SGHRS and YFSETQ. The CDR3 covers 16 residues. CDR3 sequence: CASSLAIGSSTDTQYF. The CDR3, as DNA: TGCGCCAGCAGCTTGGCCATAGGTTCTAGCACAGATACGCAGTATTTT.

This clonotype was counted only a few times. The chain is built from TRBV20-1 and TRBJ2-2; TRBD1 matches at 9 bases. The V gene's germline CDR1 is DFQATT and CDR2 SNEGSKA (reference sequence). The junction had 10 bases not matched to a gene; V was cut back by 4 bases and J by 4 bases. The CDR3 totals 16 residues. In DNA, the CDR3 is TGCAGTGCTAACCTTCCGGGACAGGGATCCACCGGGGAGCTGTTTTTT. Translated: CSANLPGQGSTGELFF.

The chain employs TRBV5-1 and TRBJ1-4; D uncertain. The CDR3 contains 16 residues. Germline-derived CDR1 and CDR2 are SGHRS and YFSETQ. Trimming pared 3 bases from V and 0 bases from J, leaving 12 bases between. The chain's CDR3 is CASSSTPLSTNEKLFF. CDR3 DNA sequence: TGCGCCAGCAGCTCGACACCCCTCTCAACTAATGAAAAACTGTTTTTT.

The chain employs TRBV5-1 and TRBJ2-1, with 9 bases lining up with TRBD2. This CDR3 has 15 residues. J gave up 7 bases and V 2 bases, and 7 bases lay outside the gene matches. Germline V lookup: CDR1 SGHRS, CDR2 YFSETQ. The CDR3 nucleotides are TGCGCCAGCAGCTTAGGAAGCGGGAGGACTAATGAGCAGTTCTTC. Its translation: CASSLGSGRTNEQFF. Full variable domain (remainder filled in from reference TRBV5-1 and TRBJ2-1): KAGVTQTPRYLIKTRGQQVTLSCSPISGHRSVSWYQQTPGQGLQFLFEYFSETQRNKGNFPGRFSGRQFSNSRSEMNVSTLELGDSALYLCASSLGSGRTNEQFFGPGTRLTVL.

The rearrangement links TRBV6-1 to TRBJ2-3, with TRBD2 identical over 11 bases. Looked up from germline, CDR1 is MNHNS and CDR2 is SASEGT. This CDR3 is built from 13 residues. The CDR3 bases are TGTGCTTCACTAGCGGGAGACGGAGATACGCAGTATTTT. Translating gives CASLAGDGDTQYF.

J is TRBJ1-2 and V is TRBV6-5, with TRBD1 matching 7 bases. The trim removed 2 bases at V and 3 bases at J, leaving 6 bases unmatched. The CDR3 sequence is 15 residues long. Per germline, CDR1 MNHEY and CDR2 SVGAGI. The CDR3 spells CASSYPGQGDYGYTF. The CDR3 coding sequence is TGTGCCAGCAGTTACCCCGGGCAGGGGGACTATGGCTACACCTTC.

This rearrangement joins TRBV20-1 to TRBJ2-1; 8 nucleotides align to TRBD2. The CDR3 is 15 residues long. J lost 9 bases, V lost 5 bases, and 15 bases had no gene match. The germline gives CDR1 DFQATT, CDR2 SNEGSKA (reference sequence). The CDR3 loop is CSAPKAGVGVGEQFF. The CDR3 DNA is TGCAGTGCTCCAAAAGCGGGAGTCGGGGTCGGTGAGCAGTTCTTC.

This chain links TRBV11-2 with TRBJ2-5, with a possible D match to TRBD2 (6 bases). There are 14 residues in the CDR3. Trimming removed 3 bases from V and 2 bases from J, with 10 bases in between. Germline CDR1 reads SGHAT; CDR2 reads FQNNGV. The CDR3 sequence is CASSFRDFQETQYF. In DNA form, the CDR3 reads TGTGCCAGCAGCTTCAGGGACTTTCAAGAGACCCAGTACTTC. The full variable domain, with the rest looked up from reference TRBV11-2 and TRBJ2-5, is EAGVAQSPRYKIIEKRQSVAFWCNPISGHATLYWYQQILGQGPKLLIQFQNNGVVDDSQLPKDRFSAERLKGVDSTLKIQPAKLEDSAVYLCASSFRDFQETQYFGPGTRLLVL.

This clonotype was picked up a small number of times. The V and J genes are TRBV5-1 and TRBJ1-1; 7 bases are shared with TRBD1. The V gene end was trimmed by 4 bases and the J gene end by 4 bases; junction bases not matched to a gene: 10. The CDR3 covers 15 residues. Per the germline V gene, CDR1 is SGHRS and CDR2 is YFSETQ. CDR3 nucleotides: TGCGCCAGCAGCGGAGGGGGCCGCGGGTTCACTGAAGCTTTCTTT. Translation: CASSGGGRGFTEAFF. Full variable domain (outside the CDR3, taken from reference TRBV5-1 and TRBJ1-1): KAGVTQTPRYLIKTRGQQVTLSCSPISGHRSVSWYQQTPGQGLQFLFEYFSETQRNKGNFPGRFSGRQFSNSRSEMNVSTLELGDSALYLCASSGGGRGFTEAFFGQGTRLTVV.

This clonotype occurred many times. The V gene is TRBV18, the J gene TRBJ1-4, with TRBD1 matching 8 bases. The length of the CDR3 is 15 residues. V was pared by 1 base and J by 8 bases, with 6 bases of the junction left unmatched. Germline lookup yields CDR1 KGHSH and CDR2 LQKENI. CDR3 loop: CASSPRTDRDEKLFF. In DNA, the CDR3 is TGTGCCAGCTCACCACGTACGGACAGGGACGAAAAACTGTTTTTT.

The V gene is TRBV29-1, the J gene TRBJ2-1; D unresolved. V was pared by 7 bases and J by 6 bases, with 4 bases between. Per germline, CDR1 SQVTM and CDR2 ANQGSEA. This CDR3 contains 9 residues. The CDR3 coding sequence is TGCAGCGCCGGCAATGAGCAGTTCTTC. Translation gives CSAGNEQFF.

This chain joins TRBV30 and TRBJ2-1, with 12 bases identical to TRBD2. The CDR3 spans 16 residues. V shed 0 bases, J shed 5 bases, and the junction held 5 bases outside the gene matches. From germline, CDR1 is GTSNPN and CDR2 SVGIG (reference sequence). The CDR3 reads CAWSVPTSGRNNEQFF. The DNA of the CDR3 is TGTGCCTGGAGTGTCCCGACTAGCGGGAGAAACAATGAGCAGTTCTTC.

This clonotype was detected a few times. V is TRBV2 and J is TRBJ2-3, with D tentatively TRBD2 (6 bases). Trimming shortened V by 3 bases and J by 3 bases, and 13 bases separated the two germline ends. Germline lookup yields CDR1 SNHLY and CDR2 FYNNEI. This CDR3 region has 15 residues. The CDR3 reads CASSDRSGATDTQYF. The CDR3 region has the DNA TGTGCCAGCAGTGACAGGTCGGGAGCAACAGATACGCAGTATTTT.

The rearrangement uses TRBV7-2 and TRBJ1-1, with 8 bases that match TRBD1. J lost 3 bases, V lost 2 bases, and 5 bases had no gene match. The CDR3 runs 15 residues. The germline V gene has CDR1 SGHTA and CDR2 FQGNSA. CDR3 in amino acids: CASSLTAGGYTEAFF. The CDR3 region has the DNA TGTGCCAGCAGCTTAACCGCAGGGGGCTACACTGAAGCTTTCTTT.

This clonotype was counted ten times or more. The chain has TRBV4-1 and TRBJ2-1, with D possibly TRBD2 on 6 matching bases. V lost 5 bases, J lost 0 bases, and 17 bases lay in between. This CDR3 contains 17 residues. Looked up from germline, CDR1 is MGHRA and CDR2 is YSYEKL. Here the CDR3 reads CASSSAPTGSSYNEQFF. CDR3 in DNA: TGCGCCAGCAGCTCAGCCCCTACCGGGAGCTCCTACAATGAGCAGTTCTTC.

This clonotype was seen repeatedly, ten times or more. V usage is TRBV12-3 or TRBV12-4 and J usage is TRBJ2-2; D might be TRBD1 (6 bases). The CDR3 contains 14 residues. V lost 10 bases and J 0 bases, leaving 12 bases between the germline ends. DNA of the CDR3: TGTGCCACCAGGGGCGGTTCGAACACCGGGGAGCTGTTTTTT. Amino acid sequence: CATRGGSNTGELFF.

Only a few counts were recorded for this clonotype. The chain recombines TRBV5-1 with TRBJ2-1, with D perhaps matching TRBD2 (5 bases). Germline loops: CDR1 SGHRS, CDR2 YFSETQ. This CDR3 contains 15 residues. V shed 3 bases and J shed 6 bases, with 16 bases lying between them. CDR3: CASSSTRVTLNEQFF. The DNA of the CDR3 is TGCGCCAGCAGCTCGACGCGGGTAACCCTCAATGAGCAGTTCTTC.

This chain links TRBV10-3 with TRBJ1-4; D perhaps matches TRBD1 (6 bases). V gave up 5 bases and J gave up 6 bases, with 16 bases separating them. Germline CDR1 ENHRY, CDR2 SYGVKD. The CDR3 extends over 15 amino acids. CDR3 region: CAISNTWGRDEKLFF. The CDR3 DNA reads TGTGCCATCAGTAATACGTGGGGGCGCGATGAAAAACTGTTTTTT.

A few counts support this clonotype. The gene calls are TRBV7-9 and TRBJ2-7; possible D gene TRBD1, 5 bases. The V gene lost 0 bases and the J gene lost 3 bases, with 12 bases spanning the gap. Germline V CDR1 and CDR2: SEHNR, FQNEAQ (reference sequence). This CDR3 has 15 amino acids. CDR3 sequence: CASSLAGAGNYEQYF. CDR3 nucleotides: TGTGCCAGCAGCTTAGCTGGGGCAGGGAACTACGAGCAGTACTTC.

This clonotype has more than one count but fewer than ten. CDR3 DNA sequence: TGTGCCAGCAGTATAAACGGCGGGGAGCTGTTTTTT. Its protein product is CASSINGGELFF. The chain carries TRBV12-3 or TRBV12-4 and TRBJ2-2; D is ambiguous. The CDR3 contains 12 residues. Trimming took 5 bases from V and 7 from J, leaving 8 bases between them.

This clonotype was counted only a few times. The V gene is TRBV4-2, the J gene TRBJ2-5; tentatively, D is TRBD2 (6 bases). Germline V gene data show CDR1 as LGHNA and CDR2 as YNFKEQ. The CDR3 sequence is 16 residues long. Trimming cost V 0 bases and J 2 bases, with 13 bases left between them. The CDR3 nucleotides are TGTGCCAGCAGCCAAGATCTCAGCGGGCTGCAAGAGACCCAGTACTTC. Amino acids: CASSQDLSGLQETQYF.

This clonotype has just a few counts. The V call is TRBV6-2 or TRBV6-3, the J call TRBJ2-3, with a weak D call TRBD2 (5 bases). CDR1 and CDR2 from the germline V gene are MNHEY and SVGEGT. Trimming stripped 6 bases from V and 6 bases from J, with 16 bases between. There are 14 residues in the CDR3. CDR3 bases: TGTGCCAGCAGACCCGGGATTCCCGGCGATACGCAGTATTTT. Protein product: CASRPGIPGDTQYF.

The gene calls are TRBV5-4 and TRBJ2-6; possibly TRBD1 for D (5 bases). CDR3 length: 16 amino acids. Trimming cost V 3 bases and J 0 bases, with 10 bases left between them. Germline V gene lookup returns CDR1 SGHNT and CDR2 YYREEE (reference sequence). The DNA for the CDR3 is TGTGCCAGCAGCTCGCCGACAGACTCTGGGGCCAACGTCCTGACTTTC. It specifies CASSSPTDSGANVLTF.

This chain links TRBV20-1 with TRBJ1-1; D gene unclear. The CDR3 runs to 13 residues. The V end lost 6 bases, the J end lost 1 base, and 12 bases lay between the germline ends. Per the germline V gene, CDR1 is DFQATT and CDR2 is SNEGSKA (reference sequence). The CDR3 here is CSAVEGRNTEAFF. In DNA, the CDR3 is TGCAGTGCCGTAGAGGGTAGGAACACTGAAGCTTTCTTT.

Only a few counts were recorded for this clonotype. The chain combines TRBV4-2 with TRBJ2-3, with TRBD2 matching over 11 bases. Trimming at V came to 1 base and at J to 0 bases, leaving 6 bases not matched to a gene. The CDR3 covers 18 residues. The V gene's germline CDR1 is LGHNA and CDR2 YNFKEQ. This CDR3 reads CASSQVLAGGLSTDTQYF. The CDR3 DNA reads TGTGCCAGCAGCCAAGTTCTAGCGGGAGGTCTTAGCACAGATACGCAGTATTTT.

This clonotype was seen a handful of times. This chain joins TRBV7-6 and TRBJ2-5; the match to TRBD2 covers 10 bases. CDR3 length: 15 amino acids. Germline CDR1 and CDR2: SGHVS and FNYEAQ. Trimming removed 5 bases from V and 5 bases from J; junction bases left unmatched: 8. Written as DNA, the CDR3 is TGTGCCAGCAGCGAAACTAGCGGGAAGCTGGAGACCCAGTACTTC. Its translation is CASSETSGKLETQYF.